This TCR beta chain was documented in a study of OX40 agonist ivuxolimab in advanced cancers. Study observations and caveats: Clonal expansion among partial responders at 0.1-3.0 mg/kg ranked near the lowest.

On this clone: The antigen is not known.

Some clones are missing from TCRdb's copy, which holds only in-frame ones; the method was immunoSEQ multiplex PCR. The repertoire consists of roughly 53,000 clones, with around 83% occurring once and the leading ten covering 0.5% to 0.7%. This sequence was found in an adult with an advanced solid tumor such as melanoma, head and neck, liver or kidney cancer. This specimen consisted of CD4+ or CD8+ T cells sorted from blood, obtained in a trial of the OX40 agonist ivuxolimab.

The DNA for the CDR3 is TGTGCCAGTAGTACCGGACAGGGCGGCTATGGCTACACCTTC. Its protein product is CASSTGQGGYGYTF. The gene calls are TRBV19 and TRBJ1-2, with 8 bases fitting TRBD1. The CDR3 has 14 residues. The V gene end was trimmed by 4 bases and the J gene end by 4 bases; junction bases not matched to a gene: 5. Germline V lookup: CDR1 LNHDA, CDR2 SQIVND (reference sequence).